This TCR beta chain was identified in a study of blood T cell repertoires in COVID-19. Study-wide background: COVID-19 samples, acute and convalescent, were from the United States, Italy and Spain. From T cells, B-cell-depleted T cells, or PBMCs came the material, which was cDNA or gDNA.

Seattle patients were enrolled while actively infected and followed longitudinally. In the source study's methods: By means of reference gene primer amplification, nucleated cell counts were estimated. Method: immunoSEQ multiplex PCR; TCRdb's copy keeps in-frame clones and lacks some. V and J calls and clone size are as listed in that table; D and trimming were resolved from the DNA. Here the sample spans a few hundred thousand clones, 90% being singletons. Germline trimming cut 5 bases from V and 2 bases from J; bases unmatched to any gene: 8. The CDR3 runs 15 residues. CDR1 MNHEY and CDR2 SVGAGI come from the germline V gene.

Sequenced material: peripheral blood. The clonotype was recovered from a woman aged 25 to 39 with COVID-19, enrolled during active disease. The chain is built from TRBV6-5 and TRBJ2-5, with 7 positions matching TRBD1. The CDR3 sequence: CASSRLGRGQETQYF. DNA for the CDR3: TGTGCCAGCAGTCGCTTGGGCAGGGGGCAAGAGACCCAGTACTTC.